This TCR beta chain was identified during a study of human T cells and chemical hapten exposure (dated by TCRdb to the early 2020s). Turning to the overall study: For sensitization, 2% DPC in acetone was applied to an approximately 2 cm by approximately 2 cm area of upper inner arm skin. Throughout the roughly 26-week study period, patients were also given weekly therapeutic DPC doses on the scalp. Patch tests used Finn chambers with 0.01% DPC on the upper back, scored after 6 days by International Contact Dermatitis Research Group standards. The patient cohort, mostly female, included alopecia areata with under or over 50% scalp involvement, alopecia totalis and alopecia universalis. The libraries were sequenced as a pool, and the TCR yield per sample differed mostly because of small variations in library volumes within the pool. Peripheral blood TCR repertoire changes were tracked in vivo in alopecia patients during primary and secondary sensitization to the hapten diphenylcyclopropenone (DPC). Blood samples were taken from patients before sensitization (week 0) and then at 2, 6 and about 24 weeks after DPC sensitization. Approximately 28 alopecia patients provided blood for TCR sequencing at one to four time points (pre-sensitization, 2, 6 and 24 weeks). Findings and caveats that apply to the study as a whole: Repeated subsampling changed both the strength of the expansion versus patch-test correlation and the threshold at which the correlation became significant. The number of TCRs above 1 in 1000 frequency did not change with DPC sensitization; there was no evidence of global repertoire structure alterations. Alopecia, a presumed autoimmune disease, was present in all patients, so the immune response of the patients might differ from that of healthy individuals. Significantly more large CDR3 similarity clusters were formed by expanded TCRs than by pre-sensitization or healthy control sets, consistent with antigen-driven responses. The number of PT1 expanded TCRs positively correlated with patch test score, significant at thresholds 8, 16 and 32 but not 4.

A remark on this clonotype: Its antigen target is currently unknown. Base quality data are lacking; no much larger clone is found one base away.

Receptor amplification or capture employed RACE. TCRdb names NextSeq 500 as the instrument used. During library preparation, unique molecular identifiers were attached to individual cDNA molecules so that TCRs could be counted quantitatively and reproducibly. Both TCR alpha and TCR beta chains were sequenced from each blood RNA sample. In the source study's methods: Samples had a median of roughly 98,000 TCRs, with a range from 23,224 to 690,600. The Decombinator software suite was used to annotate the V, J and CDR3 of the TCR reads. For PS versus PT1 abundance plots, all samples were subsampled to the same number of TCRs (28,000). TCRs were defined as expanded if absent before sensitization and observed at least eight times at the 2-week time point. TCRdb itself trimmed the public reads at Q25 with fastp, ran MiXCR and retained productive beta chains. CDR3 protein sequences are deduplicated, and each keeps its most common genes and DNA. In this record, the V and J calls reflect TCRdb's handling and not the investigators' own analysis. The sample table shows around 56,000 distinct CDR3 sequences, and more than 7.5% are seen once. Jointly, the top ten make up nearly 10% of the sample.

V is pared back by 6 bases and J by 5 bases, with 10 bases lying between the germline termini. The CDR3 runs 12 amino acids, cysteine and phenylalanine included. The only DNA kept is the CDR3, 36 bases in frame from the first base. Looking up the germline V gene yields CDR1 MNHEY and CDR2 SVGAGI. The intended sense of this specimen's time point label: pre-sensitization, week 0. The treatment or condition label for this specimen denotes: therapeutic diphenylcyclopropenone sensitization with weekly scalp DPC. At each patch-test visit, blood was drawn before the patch test was applied. Patients were eligible if aged 18 to 70, diagnosed with alopecia and judged suitable for DPC therapy, and pregnant patients were excluded. Total RNA was extracted from unfractionated whole blood that had been collected in Tempus Blood RNA tubes.

Source: whole blood, taken in connection with sensitization to the hapten diphenylcyclopropenone (DPC). Recombination linked TRBV6-5 to TRBJ1-1; possibly the D gene is TRBD1, per 6 matching bases. This sequence originates from a man aged 40-49 years with alopecia areata. Some clones in this sample may be carry-over from other donors' samples. The base sequence is TGTGCCAGCAGCCAAGACAGGACTGAAGCTTTCTTT. Its protein is CASSQDRTEAFF.